The 5 T cell receptor beta chains below were found in one sample sequenced in a study of long-term antiretroviral therapy in people with HIV. With survey level as its setting, the immunoSEQ assay was v3.0. This table comes from immunoSEQ multiplex PCR, and its TCRdb copy is limited to in-frame clones, with some not included. The repertoire holds about 43,000 clones, 85% to 95% seen once, with approximately 2.2% in the top ten. The source material was unsorted PBMCs, sampled roughly 9.4 years after starting antiretroviral therapy. The source of these receptors is a man aged 25-40 years with HIV.

The chain carries TRBV7-8 and TRBJ1-2; D is perhaps TRBD1 (5 bases). The germline gives CDR1 SGHVS, CDR2 FQNEAQ. The CDR3 length is 15 residues. V lost 0 bases and J lost 8, with 16 bases in between. CDR3 amino acids: CASSLASGPGGGYTF. For the CDR3, the DNA is TGTGCCAGCAGCTTAGCGAGCGGACCGGGGGGAGGCTACACCTTC.

This sequence joins TRBV6-6 and TRBJ1-3; D perhaps matches TRBD1 (6 bases). This CDR3 contains 15 residues. V dropped 6 bases and J dropped 0 bases, with 12 bases sitting between them. CDR1 is MNHNY and CDR2 is SVGAGI in the germline V gene (reference sequence). CDR3 sequence: CASRAGAHSGNTIYF. CDR3 nucleotides: TGTGCCAGCAGGGCAGGGGCGCACTCTGGAAACACCATATATTTT.

V is TRBV28 and J is TRBJ1-2; D remains unclear. The CDR3 is made up of 14 amino acids. V lost 4 bases and J lost 5, with 14 bases in between. Germline CDR1 MDHEN, CDR2 SYDVKM. CDR3 sequence reads: CASSSYRTSYGYTF. The DNA for the CDR3 is TGTGCCAGCAGTTCATACCGGACGAGTTATGGCTACACCTTC.

The J gene is TRBJ2-7, the V gene TRBV19; 9 nucleotides match TRBD2. This CDR3 is 13 amino acids long. V shed 4 bases and J 9 bases; nucleotides not matched to a gene: 7. The germline CDR1 and CDR2 sequences are LNHDA and SQIVND (reference sequence). DNA of the CDR3: TGTGCCAGTAGTAAATCTAGCGGGGCCGGGCAGTACTTC. Its translation is CASSKSSGAGQYF.

Here the CDR3 reads CASSPGASGGAEETQYF. CDR3 in DNA: TGTGCCAGCAGCCCCGGGGCTAGCGGGGGGGCGGAGGAGACCCAGTACTTC. The chain carries TRBV9 and TRBJ2-5; 12 bases align to TRBD2. From germline, CDR1 is SGDLS and CDR2 YYNGEE. This CDR3 has 17 residues. V dropped 4 bases and J dropped 5; count of bases not matched to a gene: 12. Combining the CDR3 with reference TRBV9 and TRBJ2-5 gives the whole variable domain DSGVTQTPKHLITATGQRVTLRCSPRSGDLSVYWYQQSLDQGLQFLIQYYNGEERAKGNILERFSAQQFPDLHSELNLSSLELGDSALYFCASSPGASGGAEETQYFGPGTRLLVL.